This is a list of T cell receptor beta chains from one sample in a study of blood T cell repertoires in COVID-19. Assay used: immunoSEQ multiplex PCR; TCRdb lists only in-frame clones, some missing. The sample has about 130,000 clones; 75% to 85% are singletons. What was sequenced was peripheral blood. The receptors come from a woman in her 70s with COVID-19, enrolled during active disease. The conserved cysteine and the conserved F or W are not part of the CDR3 here.

j_call,v_call,cdr3_aa
TRBJ1-6,TRBV6-5,ASSYEQGGGSPLH
TRBJ2-5,TRBV5-5,ASSLGGFETQY
TRBJ1-5,TRBV6-5,ASSPRGYSNQPQH
TRBJ1-1,TRBV18,ASSSQQTENTEAF
TRBJ2-1,TRBV12-3/TRBV12-4,ASSRGGLEF
TRBJ2-6,TRBV29-1,SVIQAGANVLT
TRBJ1-1,TRBV2,ASSVLQTEAF
TRBJ2-5,TRBV30,AWSIDRDQETQY
TRBJ2-5,TRBV30,AWTSGGAAQATQY
TRBJ2-1,TRBV7-3,ASSLSARSYNEQF
TRBJ2-3,TRBV7-2,ASSLGGLAIDTQY
TRBJ1-2,TRBV24-1,ATSPSGAANYGYT
TRBJ2-5,TRBV4-2,ASSQDSGRQYQETQY
TRBJ2-5,TRBV2,ASSPQGETQY
TRBJ2-7,TRBV5-1,ASTQGQGKTYEQY
TRBJ1-6,TRBV2,ASSYQGIGSPLH
TRBJ2-7,TRBV2,ASSGDQRYEQY
TRBJ1-6,TRBV6-1,ASSEQGKLSSYNSPLH
TRBJ2-3,TRBV7-2,ASSPGSHTDTQY
TRBJ2-7,TRBV2,ASSLQGSTYEQY
TRBJ2-5,TRBV19,ASSIGLRRGQETQY
TRBJ2-3,TRBV10-3,AINQGVSDTQY
TRBJ1-4,TRBV5-6,ASSFTGGQGKLF
TRBJ2-2,TRBV5-8,ATSPLAGGLNTGELF
TRBJ1-2,TRBV2,ASPWQNYGYT
TRBJ1-3,TRBV4-2,ASSQSKGSRNTIY
TRBJ1-1,TRBV7-9,ASSTGTGDTEAF
TRBJ2-7,TRBV5-6,ASSLAQGQYEQY
TRBJ2-5,TRBV30,AWSSTGGGETQY
TRBJ1-6,TRBV6-5,ASSPTYNSPLH
TRBJ2-7,TRBV27,ASSRREGSYEQY
TRBJ1-2,TRBV7-2,ASSLGGQGARGYT
TRBJ2-2,TRBV10-2,ATRPSGAGGELF
TRBJ2-6,TRBV11-2,ASSSGTGGANVLT
TRBJ2-1,TRBV5-4,ASSPQTPTYNEQF
TRBJ1-6,TRBV4-1,ASSQVQGNNSPLH
TRBJ2-7,TRBV9,ASSVAGVTGGSSYEQY
TRBJ2-6,TRBV5-6,ASSLVGTGALSGANVLT
TRBJ1-4,TRBV18,ASSSGTGSEKLF
TRBJ1-2,TRBV3-1/TRBV3-2,ASSQENGREGYT
TRBJ2-1,TRBV6-1,ASSEDRSSYNEQF
TRBJ1-4,TRBV7-9,ASSLPTSRQGPKEKLF
TRBJ2-5,TRBV15,ATSSDRGQQETQY
TRBJ1-2,TRBV19,ASNFTGGYGYT
TRBJ2-5,TRBV5-6,ASSSPGLAGETQY
TRBJ1-5,TRBV28,ASRRDKYSNQPQH
TRBJ2-1,TRBV6-4,ASSQGGHSPYNEQF
TRBJ2-5,TRBV5-4,ASSLGLAVQETQY
TRBJ2-4,TRBV27,ASSLTGIAKNIQY
TRBJ2-5,TRBV19,ASRKGLQETQY
TRBJ2-5,TRBV5-1,ASSGGLAGGYQETQY
TRBJ2-2,TRBV29-1,SVVRQGNGELF
TRBJ2-1,TRBV11-1,ASSPGGRGGLFEQF